This T cell receptor (beta chain) was captured by sequencing in a study of OX40 agonist ivuxolimab in advanced cancers. Across the whole study: Dose-escalation patients' cancers were hepatocellular carcinoma, melanoma, renal cell or head and neck cancer.

Findings and caveats of the study: It was also the case that some nonresponders had low normalized T-cell clonal expansion.

Concerning this clone: Its antigen remains unknown.

Blood draws occurred at baseline, cycle 4 day 1, and cycle 7 day 1. Sequencing was performed with immunoSEQ multiplex PCR; in TCRdb, only in-frame clones are kept and a portion is missing. This sample has more than 65,000 clones, with about nine tenths found just once. This specimen was CD4+ or CD8+ T cells sorted from blood, taken in a trial of the OX40 agonist ivuxolimab. This clonotype was obtained from an adult with an advanced solid tumor such as melanoma, head and neck, liver or kidney cancer.

CDR3 sequence (DNA): TGTGCCAGCAGCAAGTCACCGGGACAATCCACCGGGGAGCTGTTTTTT. Its translation is CASSKSPGQSTGELFF. The V and J genes are TRBV7-7 and TRBJ2-2, with a weak D call TRBD1 (6 bases). This CDR3 has 16 amino acids. V shed 5 bases and J shed 4 bases, with 17 bases lying between them. Per the germline V gene, CDR1 is SSHAT and CDR2 is FNYEAQ (reference sequence).